These T cell receptor beta chains were read from a single sample in a study of T cell responses to AZD1222 COVID-19 vaccine. TCRdb's table, derived via immunoSEQ multiplex PCR, lists solely in-frame clones and lacks some. The table lists roughly 140,000 clones, 94% of them singletons, with around 1.3% in the top ten. Sequenced here: peripheral blood, sampled on day 0 of AZD1222 vaccination. The source of these receptors is an adult in good health. Both conserved end residues are part of each CDR3. D genes are given only for firm matches. Expanded clones get a size class; other rows say once, few or many, or leave the size out.

CDR3aa: CASSLGDPRMDEQFF; CDR3nt: TGCGCCAGCAGCTTAGGGGACCCACGCATGGATGAGCAGTTCTTC; j_gene: TRBJ2-1; abundance: -; d_gene: -; v_gene: TRBV5-1
CDR3aa: CASSMGTGGVMNTEAFF; CDR3nt: TGTGCCAGTAGTATGGGAACAGGGGGGGTTATGAACACTGAAGCTTTCTTT; j_gene: TRBJ1-1; abundance: -; d_gene: TRBD1; v_gene: TRBV19
CDR3aa: CAWSVGRSWAEAFF; CDR3nt: TGTGCCTGGAGTGTGGGCCGGTCTTGGGCTGAAGCTTTCTTT; j_gene: TRBJ1-1; abundance: -; d_gene: -; v_gene: TRBV30
CDR3aa: CASSRGGQTYGYTF; CDR3nt: TGTGCCAGTAGTAGGGGGGGACAGACCTATGGCTACACCTTC; j_gene: TRBJ1-2; abundance: -; d_gene: TRBD1; v_gene: TRBV19
CDR3aa: CASSIGRNTQYF; CDR3nt: TGTGCCAGTAGTATAGGGCGGAATACGCAGTATTTT; j_gene: TRBJ2-3; abundance: once; d_gene: -; v_gene: TRBV19
CDR3aa: CASSLTSGRGETQYF; CDR3nt: TGTGCCAGCAGCTTGACTAGCGGGAGAGGGGAGACCCAGTACTTC; j_gene: TRBJ2-5; abundance: -; d_gene: TRBD2; v_gene: TRBV7-2
CDR3aa: CASSQDGRGQGDTQYF; CDR3nt: TGCGCCAGCAGCCAAGATGGCAGGGGGCAGGGAGATACGCAGTATTTT; j_gene: TRBJ2-3; abundance: -; d_gene: TRBD1; v_gene: TRBV4-1
CDR3aa: CASSVLEGGDQPQHF; CDR3nt: TGTGCCAGCAGCGTACTGGAGGGTGGGGATCAGCCCCAGCATTTT; j_gene: TRBJ1-5; abundance: -; d_gene: -; v_gene: TRBV6-5
CDR3aa: CASSMSAALPDTQYF; CDR3nt: TGTGCCAGTAGTATGTCCGCGGCCCTCCCCGATACGCAGTATTTT; j_gene: TRBJ2-3; abundance: -; d_gene: -; v_gene: TRBV19
CDR3aa: CASTAADTSTGANVLTF; CDR3nt: TGTGCCAGCACCGCCGCGGACACCTCTACGGGGGCCAACGTCCTGACTTTC; j_gene: TRBJ2-6; abundance: -; d_gene: -; v_gene: TRBV3-1/TRBV3-2
CDR3aa: CASSFDNTEAFF; CDR3nt: TGCGCCAGCAGTTTCGATAACACTGAAGCTTTCTTT; j_gene: TRBJ1-1; abundance: -; d_gene: -; v_gene: TRBV5-1
CDR3aa: CASSQGTGPYNEQFF; CDR3nt: TGCGCCAGCAGCCAAGGGACAGGGCCGTACAATGAGCAGTTCTTC; j_gene: TRBJ2-1; abundance: -; d_gene: TRBD1; v_gene: TRBV4-1
CDR3aa: CASSQEGGAGALTGELFF; CDR3nt: TGCGCCAGCAGCCAAGAGGGGGGGGCGGGGGCCCTCACCGGGGAGCTGTTTTTT; j_gene: TRBJ2-2; abundance: -; d_gene: -; v_gene: TRBV4-1
CDR3aa: CATSRAIGVGDTEAFF; CDR3nt: TGTGCCACCAGCAGAGCGATCGGGGTTGGGGACACTGAAGCTTTCTTT; j_gene: TRBJ1-1; abundance: -; d_gene: -; v_gene: TRBV15
CDR3aa: CASSPGTLNSPLHF; CDR3nt: TGTGCCAGCTCACCGGGTACGCTGAATTCACCCCTCCACTTT; j_gene: TRBJ1-6; abundance: -; d_gene: -; v_gene: TRBV18
CDR3aa: CASSSHSANYGYTF; CDR3nt: TGTGCCAGCAGCTCCCACTCAGCTAACTATGGCTACACCTTC; j_gene: TRBJ1-2; abundance: -; d_gene: -; v_gene: TRBV7-2
CDR3aa: CASKDSMNTEAFF; CDR3nt: TGCGCCAGCAAAGACAGCATGAACACTGAAGCTTTCTTT; j_gene: TRBJ1-1; abundance: -; d_gene: -; v_gene: TRBV5-1
CDR3aa: CAWIRRDRVTEKLFF; CDR3nt: TGTGCCTGGATTAGGAGGGACCGCGTGACGGAAAAACTGTTTTTT; j_gene: TRBJ1-4; abundance: -; d_gene: -; v_gene: TRBV30
CDR3aa: CASSLDAEQFF; CDR3nt: TGTGCCAGCAGCTTAGACGCTGAGCAGTTCTTC; j_gene: TRBJ2-1; abundance: -; d_gene: -; v_gene: TRBV7-2
CDR3aa: CASSLEGGGNSPLHF; CDR3nt: TGCGCCAGCAGCTTGGAGGGTGGGGGAAATTCACCCCTCCACTTT; j_gene: TRBJ1-6; abundance: -; d_gene: -; v_gene: TRBV5-1
CDR3aa: CAIQGALGSTGELFF; CDR3nt: TGTGCCATACAGGGGGCGCTTGGGTCCACCGGGGAGCTGTTTTTT; j_gene: TRBJ2-2; abundance: -; d_gene: TRBD1; v_gene: TRBV7-9
CDR3aa: CASRLLAGGDGELFF; CDR3nt: TGTGCCAGCAGGCTCCTAGCGGGAGGCGACGGGGAGCTGTTTTTT; j_gene: TRBJ2-2; abundance: -; d_gene: TRBD2; v_gene: TRBV2
CDR3aa: CASSISAGGFEYF; CDR3nt: TGTGCCAGTAGTATATCAGCGGGGGGATTCGAGTACTTC; j_gene: TRBJ2-5; abundance: -; d_gene: TRBD2; v_gene: TRBV19
CDR3aa: CASSYRLAGDHTQYF; CDR3nt: TGTGCCAGCAGCTACCGACTAGCGGGAGACCATACGCAGTATTTT; j_gene: TRBJ2-3; abundance: -; d_gene: TRBD2; v_gene: TRBV7-2
CDR3aa: CASSREAGVGETQYF; CDR3nt: TGTGCCAGTAGTCGAGAAGCGGGAGTCGGGGAGACCCAGTACTTC; j_gene: TRBJ2-5; abundance: -; d_gene: TRBD2; v_gene: TRBV19
CDR3aa: CASSPLGRYSGLEVEQFF; CDR3nt: TGTGCCAGCAGCCCATTGGGCAGGTATTCTGGGCTTGAGGTTGAGCAGTTCTTC; j_gene: TRBJ2-1; abundance: -; d_gene: -; v_gene: TRBV5-5
CDR3aa: CASSSNPTGGGGELFF; CDR3nt: TGTGCCAGCAGCTCCAACCCCACAGGGGGCGGCGGGGAGCTGTTTTTT; j_gene: TRBJ2-2; abundance: -; d_gene: TRBD1; v_gene: TRBV7-8
CDR3aa: CAWSLDRGQPQHF; CDR3nt: TGTGCCTGGAGTCTAGACAGGGGACAGCCCCAGCATTTT; j_gene: TRBJ1-5; abundance: -; d_gene: TRBD1; v_gene: TRBV30
CDR3aa: CSVGRLNTEAFF; CDR3nt: TGCAGCGTTGGCCGTCTGAACACTGAAGCTTTCTTT; j_gene: TRBJ1-1; abundance: -; d_gene: -; v_gene: TRBV29-1
CDR3aa: CASSQGSTEAFF; CDR3nt: TGTGCCAGCAGTCAGGGAAGCACTGAAGCTTTCTTT; j_gene: TRBJ1-1; abundance: -; d_gene: -; v_gene: TRBV12-3/TRBV12-4
CDR3aa: CASSFRENKNIQYF; CDR3nt: TGTGCCAGCAGCTTCCGGGAAAACAAAAACATTCAGTACTTC; j_gene: TRBJ2-4; abundance: -; d_gene: -; v_gene: TRBV9
CDR3aa: CASSHRLNTEAFF; CDR3nt: TGTGCCAGCAGTCACAGGCTGAACACTGAAGCTTTCTTT; j_gene: TRBJ1-1; abundance: -; d_gene: -; v_gene: TRBV6-5
CDR3aa: CASSEGRQGNYGYTF; CDR3nt: TGTGCCAGCAGTGAGGGGAGACAGGGAAACTATGGCTACACCTTC; j_gene: TRBJ1-2; abundance: -; d_gene: TRBD1; v_gene: TRBV25-1
CDR3aa: CASSHARRSLNYGYTF; CDR3nt: TGTGCCAGCAGCCATGCTAGACGGTCGTTGAACTATGGCTACACCTTC; j_gene: TRBJ1-2; abundance: -; d_gene: -; v_gene: TRBV3-1/TRBV3-2
CDR3aa: CASSLETDLGSPLHF; CDR3nt: TGTGCCAGCAGCTTGGAGACTGATTTGGGTTCACCCCTCCACTTT; j_gene: TRBJ1-6; abundance: -; d_gene: -; v_gene: TRBV5-4
CDR3aa: CASSRRGVRNQETQYF; CDR3nt: TGTGCCAGCAGCCGAAGAGGGGTGCGGAACCAAGAGACCCAGTACTTC; j_gene: TRBJ2-5; abundance: -; d_gene: -; v_gene: TRBV3-1/TRBV3-2
CDR3aa: CATSERQPGHSPLHF; CDR3nt: TGTGCCACCAGCGAACGACAGCCGGGTCATTCACCCCTCCACTTT; j_gene: TRBJ1-6; abundance: -; d_gene: -; v_gene: TRBV15
CDR3aa: CAWSQAAGGDTQYF; CDR3nt: TGTGCCTGGAGTCAGGCAGCGGGAGGAGATACGCAGTATTTT; j_gene: TRBJ2-3; abundance: -; d_gene: TRBD2; v_gene: TRBV30
CDR3aa: CASSLGQYYGYTF; CDR3nt: TGTGCCAGCAGTTTAGGGCAGTACTATGGCTACACCTTC; j_gene: TRBJ1-2; abundance: -; d_gene: -; v_gene: TRBV27
CDR3aa: CASSLGQGRSYGYTF; CDR3nt: TGTGCCAGCAGCCTAGGACAGGGTAGAAGCTATGGCTACACCTTC; j_gene: TRBJ1-2; abundance: -; d_gene: TRBD1; v_gene: TRBV7-8
CDR3aa: CSGTGLGTEAFF; CDR3nt: TGCAGCGGTACAGGTTTGGGGACTGAAGCTTTCTTT; j_gene: TRBJ1-1; abundance: few; d_gene: -; v_gene: TRBV29-1
CDR3aa: CASSSRGADGELFF; CDR3nt: TGCGCCAGCAGCTCTCGGGGAGCGGACGGGGAGCTGTTTTTT; j_gene: TRBJ2-2; abundance: -; d_gene: -; v_gene: TRBV5-1
CDR3aa: CASRLAGGPWDTQYF; CDR3nt: TGTGCCAGCAGACTAGCGGGAGGGCCCTGGGATACGCAGTATTTT; j_gene: TRBJ2-3; abundance: once; d_gene: TRBD2; v_gene: TRBV27
CDR3aa: CASSERVEGYTF; CDR3nt: TGTGCCAGCTCAGAACGGGTCGAGGGCTACACCTTC; j_gene: TRBJ1-2; abundance: -; d_gene: -; v_gene: TRBV18
CDR3aa: CASRLVSDSPLHF; CDR3nt: TGCGCCAGCAGACTTGTCTCGGATTCACCCCTCCACTTT; j_gene: TRBJ1-6; abundance: -; d_gene: -; v_gene: TRBV5-1
CDR3aa: CASNGLAGGIDEQFF; CDR3nt: TGTGCCAGTAACGGACTAGCGGGAGGGATCGATGAGCAGTTCTTC; j_gene: TRBJ2-1; abundance: once; d_gene: TRBD2; v_gene: TRBV19